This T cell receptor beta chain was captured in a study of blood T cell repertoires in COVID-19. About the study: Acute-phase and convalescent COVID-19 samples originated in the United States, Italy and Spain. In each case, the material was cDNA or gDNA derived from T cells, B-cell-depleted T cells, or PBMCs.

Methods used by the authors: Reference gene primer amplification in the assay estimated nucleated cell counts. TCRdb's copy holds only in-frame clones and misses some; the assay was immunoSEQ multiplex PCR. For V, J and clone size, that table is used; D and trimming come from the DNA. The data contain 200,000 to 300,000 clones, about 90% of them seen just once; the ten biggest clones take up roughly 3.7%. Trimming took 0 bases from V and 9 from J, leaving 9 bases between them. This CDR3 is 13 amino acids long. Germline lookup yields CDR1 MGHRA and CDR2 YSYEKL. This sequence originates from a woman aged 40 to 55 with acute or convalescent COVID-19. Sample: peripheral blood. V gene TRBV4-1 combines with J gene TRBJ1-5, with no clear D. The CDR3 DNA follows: TGCGCCAGCAGCCAAGATCTAGGTAGGCCCCAGCATTTT. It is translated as CASSQDLGRPQHF.